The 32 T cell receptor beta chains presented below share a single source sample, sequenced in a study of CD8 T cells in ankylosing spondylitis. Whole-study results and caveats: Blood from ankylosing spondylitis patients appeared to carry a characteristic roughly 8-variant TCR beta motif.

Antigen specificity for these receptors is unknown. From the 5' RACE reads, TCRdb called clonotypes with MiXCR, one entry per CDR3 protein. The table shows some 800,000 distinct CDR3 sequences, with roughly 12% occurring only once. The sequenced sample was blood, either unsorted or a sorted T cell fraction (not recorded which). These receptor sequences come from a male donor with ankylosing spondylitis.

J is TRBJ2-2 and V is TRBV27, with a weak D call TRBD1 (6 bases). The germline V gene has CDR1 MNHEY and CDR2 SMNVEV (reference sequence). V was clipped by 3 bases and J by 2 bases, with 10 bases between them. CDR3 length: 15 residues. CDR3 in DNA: TGTGCCAGCAGTTTGCAGGACAGTAACACCGGGGAGCTGTTTTTT. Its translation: CASSLQDSNTGELFF.

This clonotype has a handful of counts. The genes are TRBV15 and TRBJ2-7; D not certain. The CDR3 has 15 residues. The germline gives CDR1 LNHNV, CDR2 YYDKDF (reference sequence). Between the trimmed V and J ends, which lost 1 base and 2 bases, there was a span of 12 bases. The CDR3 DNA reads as TGTGCCACCAGCAGAGTGTATGCACCAACCTACGAGCAGTACTTC. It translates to CATSRVYAPTYEQYF.

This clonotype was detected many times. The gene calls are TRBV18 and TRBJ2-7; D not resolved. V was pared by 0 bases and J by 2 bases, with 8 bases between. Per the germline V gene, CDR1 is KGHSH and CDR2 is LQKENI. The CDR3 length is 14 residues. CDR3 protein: CASSPPELAYEQYF. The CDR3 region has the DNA TGTGCCAGCTCACCACCGGAGCTAGCCTACGAGCAGTACTTC.

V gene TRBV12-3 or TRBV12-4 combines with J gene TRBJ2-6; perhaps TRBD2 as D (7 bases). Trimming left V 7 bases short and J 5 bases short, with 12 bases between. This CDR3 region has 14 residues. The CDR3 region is CASTGGQRANVLTF. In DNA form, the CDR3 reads TGTGCCAGCACCGGGGGGCAGAGGGCCAACGTCCTGACTTTC.

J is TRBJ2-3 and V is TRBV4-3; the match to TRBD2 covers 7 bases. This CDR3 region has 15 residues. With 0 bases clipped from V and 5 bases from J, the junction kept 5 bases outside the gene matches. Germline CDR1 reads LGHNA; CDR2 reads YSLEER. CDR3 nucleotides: TGCGCCAGCAGCCAAGATCCAGGGAGGGGAGATACGCAGTATTTT. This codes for CASSQDPGRGDTQYF.

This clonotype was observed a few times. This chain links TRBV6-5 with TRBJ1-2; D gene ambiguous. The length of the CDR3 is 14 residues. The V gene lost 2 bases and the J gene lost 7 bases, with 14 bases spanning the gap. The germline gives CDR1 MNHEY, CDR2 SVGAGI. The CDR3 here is CASSYELPGIGYTF. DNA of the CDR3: TGTGCCAGCAGTTACGAACTTCCTGGAATTGGCTACACCTTC.

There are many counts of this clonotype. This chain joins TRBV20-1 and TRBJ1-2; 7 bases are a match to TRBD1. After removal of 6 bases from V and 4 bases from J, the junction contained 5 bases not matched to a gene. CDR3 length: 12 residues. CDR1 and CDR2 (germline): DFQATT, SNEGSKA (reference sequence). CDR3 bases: TGCAGTGCGTCGGGACAGATCTATGGCTACACCTTC. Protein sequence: CSASGQIYGYTF.

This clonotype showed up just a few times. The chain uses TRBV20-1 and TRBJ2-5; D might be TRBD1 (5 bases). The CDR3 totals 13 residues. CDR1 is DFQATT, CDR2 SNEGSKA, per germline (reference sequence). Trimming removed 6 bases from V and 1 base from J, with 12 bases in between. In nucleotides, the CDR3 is TGCAGTGCGATAGTAGGGGTCCAAGAGACCCAGTACTTC. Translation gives CSAIVGVQETQYF.

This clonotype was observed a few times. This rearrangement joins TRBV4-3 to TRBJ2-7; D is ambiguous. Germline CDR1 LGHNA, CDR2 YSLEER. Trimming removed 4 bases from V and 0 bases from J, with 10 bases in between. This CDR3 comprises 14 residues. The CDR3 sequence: CASSPRILSYEQYF. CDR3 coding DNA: TGCGCCAGCAGCCCCAGGATCCTCTCCTACGAGCAGTACTTC.

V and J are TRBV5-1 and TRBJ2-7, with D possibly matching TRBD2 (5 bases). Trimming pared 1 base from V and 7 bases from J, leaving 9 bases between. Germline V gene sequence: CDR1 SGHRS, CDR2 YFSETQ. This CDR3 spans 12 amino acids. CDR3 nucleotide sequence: TGCGCCAGCAGCTTGCCCGAGGGAGAGCAGTACTTC. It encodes CASSLPEGEQYF.

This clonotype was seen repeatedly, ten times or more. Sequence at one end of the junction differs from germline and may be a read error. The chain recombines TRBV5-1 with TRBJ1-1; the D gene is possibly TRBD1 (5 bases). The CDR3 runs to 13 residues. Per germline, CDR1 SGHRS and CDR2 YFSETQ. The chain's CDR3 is CASSLRENTEAFF. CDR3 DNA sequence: TGTGCCAGCAGCCTCAGGGAGAACACTGAAGCTTTCTTT.

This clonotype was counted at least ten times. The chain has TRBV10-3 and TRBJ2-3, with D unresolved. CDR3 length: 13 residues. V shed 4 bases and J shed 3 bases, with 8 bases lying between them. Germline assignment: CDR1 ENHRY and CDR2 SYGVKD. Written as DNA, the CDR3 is TGTGCCATCAGTGGTCTAGGGACAGATACGCAGTATTTT. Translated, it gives CAISGLGTDTQYF.

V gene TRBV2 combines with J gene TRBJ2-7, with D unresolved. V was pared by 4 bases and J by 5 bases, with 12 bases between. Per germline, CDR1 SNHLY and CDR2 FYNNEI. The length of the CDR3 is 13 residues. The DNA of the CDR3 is TGTGCCAGCAGTGCGGACCTGAGTGACGAGCAGTACTTC. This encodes CASSADLSDEQYF.

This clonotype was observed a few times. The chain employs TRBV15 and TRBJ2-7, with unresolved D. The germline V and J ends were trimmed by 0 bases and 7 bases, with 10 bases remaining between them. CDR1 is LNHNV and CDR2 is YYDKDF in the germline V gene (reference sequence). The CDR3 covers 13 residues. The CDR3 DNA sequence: TGTGCCACCAGCAGAGATGGGATGGGGGAGCAGTACTTC. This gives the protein CATSRDGMGEQYF.

The CDR3 bases are TGTGCCAGCAGCTGGCAGGGTAGGAGTCAGACTGAAGCTTTCTTT. Amino acids: CASSWQGRSQTEAFF. This chain links TRBV11-3 with TRBJ1-1; possibly TRBD1 for D (5 bases). V gave up 4 bases and J gave up 5 bases, with 17 bases separating them. The CDR3 is made up of 15 amino acids. Per the germline V gene, CDR1 is SGHNT and CDR2 is YENEEA. The whole variable domain, remainder taken from reference TRBV11-3 and TRBJ1-1, is EAGVVQSPRYKIIEKKQPVAFWCNPISGHNTLYWYLQNLGQGPELLIRYENEEAVDDSQLPKDRFSAERLKGVDSTLKIQPAELGDSAVYLCASSWQGRSQTEAFFGQGTRLTVV.

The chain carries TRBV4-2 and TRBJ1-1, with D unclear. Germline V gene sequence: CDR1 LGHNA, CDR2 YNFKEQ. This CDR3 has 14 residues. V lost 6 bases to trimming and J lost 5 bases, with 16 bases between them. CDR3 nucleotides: TGTGCCAGCAGTCTTCCGGAGGGAGGGACTGAAGCTTTCTTT. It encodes CASSLPEGGTEAFF.

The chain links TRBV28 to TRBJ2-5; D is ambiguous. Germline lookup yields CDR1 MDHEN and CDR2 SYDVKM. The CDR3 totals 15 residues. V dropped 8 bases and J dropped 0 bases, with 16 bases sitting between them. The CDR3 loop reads CASGAIGRDQETQYF. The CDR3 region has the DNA TGTGCCAGCGGTGCTATAGGACGGGACCAAGAGACCCAGTACTTC.

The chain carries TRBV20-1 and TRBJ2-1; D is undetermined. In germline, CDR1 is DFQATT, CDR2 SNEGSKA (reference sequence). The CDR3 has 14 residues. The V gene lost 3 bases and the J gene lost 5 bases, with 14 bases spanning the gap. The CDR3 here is CSASPQFIDNEQFF. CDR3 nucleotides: TGCAGTGCTAGCCCCCAGTTTATTGACAATGAGCAGTTCTTC.

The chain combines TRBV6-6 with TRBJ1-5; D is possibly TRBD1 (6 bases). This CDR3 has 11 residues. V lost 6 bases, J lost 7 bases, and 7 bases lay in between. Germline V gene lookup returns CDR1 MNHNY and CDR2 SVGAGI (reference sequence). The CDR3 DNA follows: TGTGCCAGCAGACAGGGCCAGCCCCAGCATTTT. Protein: CASRQGQPQHF.

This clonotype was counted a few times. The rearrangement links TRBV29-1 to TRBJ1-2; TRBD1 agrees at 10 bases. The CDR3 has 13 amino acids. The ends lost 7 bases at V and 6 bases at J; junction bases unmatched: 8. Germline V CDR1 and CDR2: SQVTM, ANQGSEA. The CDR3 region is CSGHSGTGDGYTF. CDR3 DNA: TGCAGCGGACACTCCGGGACAGGGGATGGCTACACCTTC.

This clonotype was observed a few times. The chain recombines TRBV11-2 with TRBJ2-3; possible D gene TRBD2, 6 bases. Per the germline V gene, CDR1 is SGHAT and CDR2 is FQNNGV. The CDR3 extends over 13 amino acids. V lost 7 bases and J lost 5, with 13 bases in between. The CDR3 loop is CASTRLEGDTQYF. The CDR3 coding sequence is TGTGCCAGCACTCGACTAGAGGGAGATACGCAGTATTTT.

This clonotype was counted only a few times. Here the CDR3 DNA reads TGCGCCAGCAGCTTGCTGGGGGCACGGAACACTGAAGCTTTCTTT. Its translation: CASSLLGARNTEAFF. The chain employs TRBV5-1 and TRBJ1-1; D is perhaps TRBD1 (6 bases). Germline V CDR1 and CDR2: SGHRS, YFSETQ. The CDR3 runs 15 residues. Trimming took 1 base from V and 1 from J, leaving 11 bases between them. Together with reference TRBV5-1 and TRBJ1-1, the CDR3 gives the full variable domain: KAGVTQTPRYLIKTRGQQVTLSCSPISGHRSVSWYQQTPGQGLQFLFEYFSETQRNKGNFPGRFSGRQFSNSRSEMNVSTLELGDSALYLCASSLLGARNTEAFFGQGTRLTVV.

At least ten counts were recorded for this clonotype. The CDR3 loop reads CSARDRLGGTEAFF. The CDR3 nucleotides read TGCAGTGCTAGAGACCGACTCGGGGGGACTGAAGCTTTCTTT. The V and J genes are TRBV20-1 and TRBJ1-1, with a weak D call TRBD1 (5 bases). This CDR3 has 14 residues. V was pared by 0 bases and J by 5 bases, with 13 bases between. In germline, CDR1 is DFQATT, CDR2 SNEGSKA (reference sequence).

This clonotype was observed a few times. The CDR3 is CASSRQLGTEAFF. In DNA form, the CDR3 reads TGTGCCAGCAGCCGACAGCTGGGGACTGAAGCTTTCTTT. V and J are TRBV7-2 and TRBJ1-1, with a possible D match to TRBD1 (5 bases). Per the germline V gene, CDR1 is SGHTA and CDR2 is FQGNSA. This CDR3 has 13 residues. Deletions cut 5 bases from V and 5 bases from J, with 12 bases between.

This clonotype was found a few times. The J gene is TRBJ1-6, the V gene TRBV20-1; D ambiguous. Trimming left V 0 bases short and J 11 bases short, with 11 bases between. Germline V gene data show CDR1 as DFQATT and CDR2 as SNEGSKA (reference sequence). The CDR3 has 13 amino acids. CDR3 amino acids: CSARDVLSPPLHF. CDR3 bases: TGCAGTGCTAGAGATGTTTTGAGTCCACCCCTCCACTTT.

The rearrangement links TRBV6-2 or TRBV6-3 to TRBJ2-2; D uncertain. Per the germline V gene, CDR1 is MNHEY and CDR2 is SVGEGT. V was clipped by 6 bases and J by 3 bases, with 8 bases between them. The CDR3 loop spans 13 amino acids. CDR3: CASSQSYTGELFF. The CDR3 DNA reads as TGTGCCAGCAGCCAGAGTTACACCGGGGAGCTGTTTTTT.

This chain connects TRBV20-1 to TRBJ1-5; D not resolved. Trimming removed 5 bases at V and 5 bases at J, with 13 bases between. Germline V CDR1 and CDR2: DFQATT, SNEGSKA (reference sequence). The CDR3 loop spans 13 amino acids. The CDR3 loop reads CSAARLADQPQHF. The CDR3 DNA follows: TGCAGTGCTGCGCGACTTGCAGATCAGCCCCAGCATTTT.

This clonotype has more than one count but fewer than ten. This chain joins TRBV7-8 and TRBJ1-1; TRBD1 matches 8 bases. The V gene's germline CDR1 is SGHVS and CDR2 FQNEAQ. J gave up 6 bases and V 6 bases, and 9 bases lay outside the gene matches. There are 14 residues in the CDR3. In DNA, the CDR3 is TGTGCCAGCAGTACTCAGGGGGCTTACGCTGAAGCTTTCTTT. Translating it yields CASSTQGAYAEAFF.

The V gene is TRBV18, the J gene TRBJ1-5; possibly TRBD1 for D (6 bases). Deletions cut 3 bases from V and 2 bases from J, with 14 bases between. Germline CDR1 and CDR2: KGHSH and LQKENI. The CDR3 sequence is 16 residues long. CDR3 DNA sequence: TGTGCCAGCTCACCGATCGGTCCAGGGGGCAATCAGCCCCAGCATTTT. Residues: CASSPIGPGGNQPQHF. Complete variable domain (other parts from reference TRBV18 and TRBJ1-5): NAGVMQNPRHLVRRRGQEARLRCSPMKGHSHVYWYRQLPEEGLKFMVYLQKENIIDESGMPKERFSAEFPKEGPSILRIQQVVRGDSAAYFCASSPIGPGGNQPQHFGDGTRLSIL.

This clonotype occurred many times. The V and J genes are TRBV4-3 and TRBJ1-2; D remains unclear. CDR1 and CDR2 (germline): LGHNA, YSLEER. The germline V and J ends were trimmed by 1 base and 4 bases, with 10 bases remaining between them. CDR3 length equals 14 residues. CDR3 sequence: CASSQAAAPYGYTF. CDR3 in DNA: TGCGCCAGCAGCCAAGCCGCTGCCCCCTATGGCTACACCTTC.

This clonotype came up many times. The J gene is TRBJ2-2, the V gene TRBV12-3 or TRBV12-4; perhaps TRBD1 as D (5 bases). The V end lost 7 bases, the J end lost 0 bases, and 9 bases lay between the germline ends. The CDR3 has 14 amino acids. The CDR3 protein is CASKRQTNTGELFF. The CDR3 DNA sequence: TGTGCCAGCAAAAGACAGACGAACACCGGGGAGCTGTTTTTT.

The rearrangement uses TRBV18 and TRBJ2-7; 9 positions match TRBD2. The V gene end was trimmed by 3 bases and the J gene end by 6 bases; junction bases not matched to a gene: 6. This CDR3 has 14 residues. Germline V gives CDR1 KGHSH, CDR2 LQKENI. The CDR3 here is CASSPRTSALEQYF. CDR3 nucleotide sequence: TGTGCCAGCTCACCCAGGACTAGCGCCCTCGAGCAGTACTTC.